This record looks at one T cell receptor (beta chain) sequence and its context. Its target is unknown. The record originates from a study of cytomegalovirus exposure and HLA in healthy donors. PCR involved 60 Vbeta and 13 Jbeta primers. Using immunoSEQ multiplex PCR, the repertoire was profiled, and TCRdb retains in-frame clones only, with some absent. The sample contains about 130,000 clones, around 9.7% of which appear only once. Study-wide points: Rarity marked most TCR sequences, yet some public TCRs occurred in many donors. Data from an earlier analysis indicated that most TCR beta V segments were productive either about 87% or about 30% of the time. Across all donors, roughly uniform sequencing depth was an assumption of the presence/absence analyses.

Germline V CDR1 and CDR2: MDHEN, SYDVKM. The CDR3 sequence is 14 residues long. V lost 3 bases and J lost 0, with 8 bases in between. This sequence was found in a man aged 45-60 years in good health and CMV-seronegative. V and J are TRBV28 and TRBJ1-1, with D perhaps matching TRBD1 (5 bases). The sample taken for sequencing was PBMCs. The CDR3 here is CASSLTAMNTEAFF. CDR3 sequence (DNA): TGTGCCAGCAGTTTGACAGCCATGAACACTGAAGCTTTCTTT.